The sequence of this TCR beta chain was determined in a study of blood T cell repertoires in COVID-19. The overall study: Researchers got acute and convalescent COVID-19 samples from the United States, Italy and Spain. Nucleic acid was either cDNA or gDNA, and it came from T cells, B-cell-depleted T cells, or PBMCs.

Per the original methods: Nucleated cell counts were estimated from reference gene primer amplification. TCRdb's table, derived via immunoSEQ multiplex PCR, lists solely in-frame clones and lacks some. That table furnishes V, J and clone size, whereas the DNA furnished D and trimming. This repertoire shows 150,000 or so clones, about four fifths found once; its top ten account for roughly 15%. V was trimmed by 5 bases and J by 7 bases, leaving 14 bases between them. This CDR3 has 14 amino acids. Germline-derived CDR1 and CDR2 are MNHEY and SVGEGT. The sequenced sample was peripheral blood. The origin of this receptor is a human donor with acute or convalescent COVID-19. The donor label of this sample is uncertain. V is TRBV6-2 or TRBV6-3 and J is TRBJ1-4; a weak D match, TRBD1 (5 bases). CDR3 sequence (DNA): TGTGCCAGCAGTGCGGGGCGAGAGGGTGAAAAACTGTTTTTT. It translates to CASSAGREGEKLFF.